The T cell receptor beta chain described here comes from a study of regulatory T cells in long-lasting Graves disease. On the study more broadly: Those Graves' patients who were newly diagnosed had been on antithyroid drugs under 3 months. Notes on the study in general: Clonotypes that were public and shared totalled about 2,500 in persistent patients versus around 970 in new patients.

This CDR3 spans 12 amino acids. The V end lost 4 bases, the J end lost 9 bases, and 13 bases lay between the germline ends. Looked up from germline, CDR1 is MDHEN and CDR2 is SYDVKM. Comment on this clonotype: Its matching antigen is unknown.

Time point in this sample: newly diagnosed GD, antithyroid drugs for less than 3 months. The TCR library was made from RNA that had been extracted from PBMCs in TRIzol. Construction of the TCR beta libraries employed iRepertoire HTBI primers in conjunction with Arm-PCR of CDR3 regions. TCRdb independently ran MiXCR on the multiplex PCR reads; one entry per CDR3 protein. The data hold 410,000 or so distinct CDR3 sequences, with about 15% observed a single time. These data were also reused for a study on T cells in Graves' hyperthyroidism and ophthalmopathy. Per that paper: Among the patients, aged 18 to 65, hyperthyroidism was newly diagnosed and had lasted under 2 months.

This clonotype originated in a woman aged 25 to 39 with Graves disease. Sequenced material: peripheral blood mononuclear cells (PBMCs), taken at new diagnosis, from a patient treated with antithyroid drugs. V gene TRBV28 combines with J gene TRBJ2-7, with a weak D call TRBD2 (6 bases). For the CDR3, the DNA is TGTGCCAGCAGTTCAGTCCCACTAGCGCAGTACTTC. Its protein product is CASSSVPLAQYF.